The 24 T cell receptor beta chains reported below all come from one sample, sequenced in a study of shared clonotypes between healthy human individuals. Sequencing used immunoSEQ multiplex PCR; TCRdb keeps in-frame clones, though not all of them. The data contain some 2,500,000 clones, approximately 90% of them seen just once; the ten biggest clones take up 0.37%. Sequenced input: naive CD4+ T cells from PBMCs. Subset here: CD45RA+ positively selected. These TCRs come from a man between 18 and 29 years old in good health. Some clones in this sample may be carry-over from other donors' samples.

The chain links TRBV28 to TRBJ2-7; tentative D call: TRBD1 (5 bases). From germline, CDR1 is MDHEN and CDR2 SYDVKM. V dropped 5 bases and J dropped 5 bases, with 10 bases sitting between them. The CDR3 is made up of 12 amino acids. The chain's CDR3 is CASSPRGNEQYF. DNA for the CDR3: TGTGCCAGCAGTCCAAGGGGCAACGAGCAGTACTTC.

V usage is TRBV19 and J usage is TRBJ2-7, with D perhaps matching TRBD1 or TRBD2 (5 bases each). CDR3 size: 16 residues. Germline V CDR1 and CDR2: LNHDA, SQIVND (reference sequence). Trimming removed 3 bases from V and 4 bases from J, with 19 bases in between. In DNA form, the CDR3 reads TGTGCCAGTAGTATCGTCCCGGGGCAGAGAGATTACGAGCAGTACTTC. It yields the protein CASSIVPGQRDYEQYF.

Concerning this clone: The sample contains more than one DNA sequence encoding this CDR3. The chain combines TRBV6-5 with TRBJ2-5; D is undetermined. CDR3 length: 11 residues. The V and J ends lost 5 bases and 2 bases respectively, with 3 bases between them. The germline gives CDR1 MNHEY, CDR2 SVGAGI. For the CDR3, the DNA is TGTGCCAGCAGTCCTCAAGAGACCCAGTACTTC. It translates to CASSPQETQYF.

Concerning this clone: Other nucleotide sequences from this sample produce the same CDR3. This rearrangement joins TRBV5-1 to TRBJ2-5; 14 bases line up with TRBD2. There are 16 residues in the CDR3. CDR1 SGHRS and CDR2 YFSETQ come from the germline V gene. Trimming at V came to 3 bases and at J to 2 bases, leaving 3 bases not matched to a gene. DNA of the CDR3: TGCGCCAGCAGCTCCGGACTAGCGGGAGGTCAAGAGACCCAGTACTTC. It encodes CASSSGLAGGQETQYF.

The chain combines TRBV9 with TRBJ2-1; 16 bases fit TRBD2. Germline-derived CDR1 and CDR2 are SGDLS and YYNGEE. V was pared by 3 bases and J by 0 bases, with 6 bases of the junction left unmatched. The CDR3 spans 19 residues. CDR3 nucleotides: TGTGCCAGCAGCGCGGGGGGACTAGCGGGAGGGCCCTCCTACAATGAGCAGTTCTTC. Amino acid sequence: CASSAGGLAGGPSYNEQFF.

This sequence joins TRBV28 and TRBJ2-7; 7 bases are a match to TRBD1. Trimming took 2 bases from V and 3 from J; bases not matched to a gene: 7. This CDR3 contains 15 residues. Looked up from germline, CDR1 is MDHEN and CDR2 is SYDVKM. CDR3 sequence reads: CASSLGMAGGYEQYF. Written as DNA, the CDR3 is TGTGCCAGCAGTTTAGGGATGGCAGGGGGCTACGAGCAGTACTTC.

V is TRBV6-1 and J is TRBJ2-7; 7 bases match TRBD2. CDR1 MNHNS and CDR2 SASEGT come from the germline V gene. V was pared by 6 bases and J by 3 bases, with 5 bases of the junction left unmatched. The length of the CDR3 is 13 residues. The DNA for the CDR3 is TGTGCCAGCAGACGGGGCGGGGGCTACGAGCAGTACTTC. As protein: CASRRGGGYEQYF.

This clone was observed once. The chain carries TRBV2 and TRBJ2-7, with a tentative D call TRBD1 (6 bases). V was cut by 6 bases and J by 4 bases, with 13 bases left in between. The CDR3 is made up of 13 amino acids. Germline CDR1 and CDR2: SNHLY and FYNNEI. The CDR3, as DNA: TGTGCCAGCAGCTTTGGGACACCTTACGAGCAGTACTTC. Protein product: CASSFGTPYEQYF.

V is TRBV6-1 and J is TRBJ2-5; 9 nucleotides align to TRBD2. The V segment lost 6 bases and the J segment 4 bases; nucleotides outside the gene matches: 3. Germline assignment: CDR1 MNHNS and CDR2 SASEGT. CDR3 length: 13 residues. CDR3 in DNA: TGTGCCAGCAGGGTGACTAGCGGAGAGACCCAGTACTTC. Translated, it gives CASRVTSGETQYF.

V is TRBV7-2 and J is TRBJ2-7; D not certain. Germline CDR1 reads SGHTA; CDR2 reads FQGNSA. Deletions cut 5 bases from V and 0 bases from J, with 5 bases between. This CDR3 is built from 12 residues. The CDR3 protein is CASSVHSYEQYF. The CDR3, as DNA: TGTGCCAGCAGCGTCCACTCCTACGAGCAGTACTTC.

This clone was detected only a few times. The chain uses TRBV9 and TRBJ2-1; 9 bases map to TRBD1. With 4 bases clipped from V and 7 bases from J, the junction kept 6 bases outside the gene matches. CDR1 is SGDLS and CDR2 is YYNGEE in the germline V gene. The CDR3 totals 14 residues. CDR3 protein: CASSPGTGWNEQFF. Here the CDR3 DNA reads TGTGCCAGCAGCCCCGGGACAGGGTGGAATGAGCAGTTCTTC.

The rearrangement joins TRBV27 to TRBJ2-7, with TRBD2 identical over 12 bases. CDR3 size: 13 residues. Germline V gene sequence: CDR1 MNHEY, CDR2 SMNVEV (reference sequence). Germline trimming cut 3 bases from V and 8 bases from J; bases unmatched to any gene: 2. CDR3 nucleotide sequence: TGTGCCAGCAGTTTCCTAGCGGGAGGGAAGCAGTACTTC. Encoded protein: CASSFLAGGKQYF.

CDR3 in amino acids: CASSLFYRATETQYF. The DNA of the CDR3 is TGTGCCAGCAGCTTATTCTACAGGGCGACAGAGACCCAGTACTTC. The chain carries TRBV7-6 and TRBJ2-5; D might be TRBD1 (6 bases). The V end was cut by 2 bases, the J end by 4 bases, with 14 bases between. The CDR3 length is 15 residues. CDR1 is SGHVS, CDR2 FNYEAQ, per germline.

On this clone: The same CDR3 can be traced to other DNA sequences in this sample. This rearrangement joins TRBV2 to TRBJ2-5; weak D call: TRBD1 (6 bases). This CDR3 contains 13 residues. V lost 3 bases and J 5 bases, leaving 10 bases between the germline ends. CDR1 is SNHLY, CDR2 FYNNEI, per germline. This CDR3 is CASSDGGRETQYF. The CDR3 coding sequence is TGTGCCAGCAGTGATGGGGGCCGGGAGACCCAGTACTTC.

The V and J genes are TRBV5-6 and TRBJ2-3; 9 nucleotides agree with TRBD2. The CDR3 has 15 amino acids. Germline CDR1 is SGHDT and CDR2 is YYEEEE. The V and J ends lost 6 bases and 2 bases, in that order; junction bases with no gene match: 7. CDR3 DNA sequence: TGTGCCAGCACTGCACTAGCGGGCAACACAGATACGCAGTATTTT. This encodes CASTALAGNTDTQYF. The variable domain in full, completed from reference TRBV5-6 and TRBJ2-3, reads DAGVTQSPTHLIKTRGQQVTLRCSPKSGHDTVSWYQQALGQGPQFIFQYYEEEERQRGNFPDRFSGHQFPNYSSELNVNALLLGDSALYLCASTALAGNTDTQYFGPGTRLTVL.

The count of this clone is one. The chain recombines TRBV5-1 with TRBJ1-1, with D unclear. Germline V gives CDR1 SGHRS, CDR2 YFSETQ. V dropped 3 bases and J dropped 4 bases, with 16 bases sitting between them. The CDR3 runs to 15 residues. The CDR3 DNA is TGCGCCAGCAGCTCTATGTCGGTTGACTTCACTGAAGCTTTCTTT. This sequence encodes CASSSMSVDFTEAFF.

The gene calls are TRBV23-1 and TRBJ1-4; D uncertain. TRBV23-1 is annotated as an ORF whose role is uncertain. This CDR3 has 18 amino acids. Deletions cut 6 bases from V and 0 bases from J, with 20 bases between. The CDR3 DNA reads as TGCGCCAGCAGCCCCAAGCGAGGGAGGGCTGCAACTAATGAAAAACTGTTTTTT. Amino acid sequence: CASSPKRGRAATNEKLFF.

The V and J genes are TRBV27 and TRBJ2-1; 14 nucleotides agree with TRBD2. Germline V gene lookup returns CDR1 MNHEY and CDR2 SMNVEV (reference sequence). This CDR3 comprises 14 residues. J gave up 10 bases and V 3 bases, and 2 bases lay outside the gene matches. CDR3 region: CASSFGLAGGEQFF. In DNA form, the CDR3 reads TGTGCCAGCAGTTTTGGACTAGCGGGAGGCGAGCAGTTCTTC.

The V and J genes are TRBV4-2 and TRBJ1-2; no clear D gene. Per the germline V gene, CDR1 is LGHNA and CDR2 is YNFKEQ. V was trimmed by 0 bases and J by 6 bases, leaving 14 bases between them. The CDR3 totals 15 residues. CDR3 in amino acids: CASSQDLRSGDGYTF. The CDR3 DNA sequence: TGTGCCAGCAGCCAAGATCTTCGGTCAGGAGATGGCTACACCTTC.

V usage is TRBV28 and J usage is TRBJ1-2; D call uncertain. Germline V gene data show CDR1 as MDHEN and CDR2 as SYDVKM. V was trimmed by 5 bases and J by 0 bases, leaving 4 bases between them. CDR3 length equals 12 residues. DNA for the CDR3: TGTGCCAGCAGTCGGCCTAACTATGGCTACACCTTC. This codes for CASSRPNYGYTF.

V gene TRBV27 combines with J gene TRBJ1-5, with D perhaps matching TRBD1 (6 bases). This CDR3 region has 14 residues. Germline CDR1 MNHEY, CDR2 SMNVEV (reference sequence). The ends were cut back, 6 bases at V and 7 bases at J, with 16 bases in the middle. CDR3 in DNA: TGTGCCAGCAGGGCCGCCGGGGGGGGCCAGCCCCAGCATTTT. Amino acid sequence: CASRAAGGGQPQHF.

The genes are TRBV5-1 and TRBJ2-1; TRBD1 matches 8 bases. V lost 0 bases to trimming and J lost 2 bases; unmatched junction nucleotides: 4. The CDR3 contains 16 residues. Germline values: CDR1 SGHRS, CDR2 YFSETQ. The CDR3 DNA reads TGCGCCAGCAGCTTGGGGGACAGGCCTACCTACAATGAGCAGTTCTTC. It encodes CASSLGDRPTYNEQFF.

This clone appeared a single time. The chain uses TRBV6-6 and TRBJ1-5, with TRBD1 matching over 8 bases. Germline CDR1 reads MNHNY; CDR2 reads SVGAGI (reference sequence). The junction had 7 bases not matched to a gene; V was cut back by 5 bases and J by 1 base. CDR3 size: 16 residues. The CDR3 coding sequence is TGTGCCAGCAGTCTAGGGACAGGACCCAGCAATCAGCCCCAGCATTTT. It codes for CASSLGTGPSNQPQHF.

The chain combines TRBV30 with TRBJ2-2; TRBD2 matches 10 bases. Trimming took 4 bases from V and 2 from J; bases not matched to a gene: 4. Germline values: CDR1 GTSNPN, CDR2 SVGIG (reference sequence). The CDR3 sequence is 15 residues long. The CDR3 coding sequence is TGTGCCTGGACTAGCGGGAGTCTCAACACCGGGGAGCTGTTTTTT. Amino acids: CAWTSGSLNTGELFF.